The 20 T cell receptor beta chains listed next were all sequenced from one sample in a study of identical twins. MiXCR was run by TCRdb on the 5' RACE reads, yielding one entry per CDR3 protein. The top ten hold around 3.1% of the sample, which has 550,000 to 700,000 distinct CDR3 sequences, roughly 9.5% seen once. The data also belong to a second study, concerning yellow fever vaccine responses in identical twins.

Sequencing input: PBMCs. These receptors were obtained from a woman under 30 in good health.

This clonotype was seen a handful of times. V usage is TRBV2 and J usage is TRBJ2-1; the D gene could be TRBD1 or TRBD2 (5 bases each). The germline V and J ends were trimmed by 6 bases and 5 bases, with 11 bases remaining between them. The length of the CDR3 is 13 residues. CDR1 SNHLY and CDR2 FYNNEI come from the germline V gene. In DNA form, the CDR3 reads TGTGCCAGCAGGAGGGACGGCGACAATGAGCAGTTCTTC. Protein: CASRRDGDNEQFF.

Only a few counts were recorded for this clonotype. The rearrangement links TRBV5-6 to TRBJ2-3; no clear D. Germline values: CDR1 SGHDT, CDR2 YYEEEE. The CDR3 extends over 12 amino acids. The germline V and J ends were trimmed by 4 bases and 5 bases, with 8 bases remaining between them. In DNA, the CDR3 is TGTGCCAGCAGCCCGTGGGAAGATACGCAGTATTTT. Translated: CASSPWEDTQYF.

In its sample, this clonotype was seen many times. The rearrangement joins TRBV5-1 to TRBJ2-3; 7 bases match TRBD2. The V gene's germline CDR1 is SGHRS and CDR2 YFSETQ. V trimming: 0 bases; J trimming: 2 bases; junction bases outside the gene matches: 9. The CDR3 extends over 17 amino acids. The CDR3 DNA reads as TGCGCCAGCAGCTTGGGAAAAAGCGGGACCCTCACAGATACGCAGTATTTT. As protein: CASSLGKSGTLTDTQYF. The full variable domain, its missing parts supplied by reference TRBV5-1 and TRBJ2-3, is KAGVTQTPRYLIKTRGQQVTLSCSPISGHRSVSWYQQTPGQGLQFLFEYFSETQRNKGNFPGRFSGRQFSNSRSEMNVSTLELGDSALYLCASSLGKSGTLTDTQYFGPGTRLTVL.

The chain is built from TRBV12-3 or TRBV12-4 and TRBJ2-1, with TRBD1 identical over 8 bases. CDR3 length: 15 amino acids. After removal of 6 bases from V and 5 bases from J, the junction contained 9 bases not matched to a gene. The CDR3 protein is CASSRVTGVNNEQFF. The CDR3 DNA sequence: TGTGCCAGCAGCCGTGTGACAGGGGTGAACAATGAGCAGTTCTTC.

This clonotype was counted many times. The chain combines TRBV12-3 or TRBV12-4 with TRBJ1-1; no reliable D call. V gave up 6 bases and J gave up 4 bases, with 12 bases separating them. This CDR3 comprises 13 residues. Here the CDR3 reads CASSLKGSTEAFF. DNA of the CDR3: TGTGCCAGCAGCTTAAAAGGGAGCACTGAAGCTTTCTTT.

This clonotype was observed a handful of times. This chain joins TRBV19 and TRBJ2-3; D is undetermined. The CDR3 has 14 amino acids. Germline V gene sequence: CDR1 LNHDA, CDR2 SQIVND (reference sequence). Trimming cost V 5 bases and J 1 base, with 10 bases left between them. DNA for the CDR3: TGTGCCAGTAGTTCTTCATCCCGCACAGATACGCAGTATTTT. Translated, it gives CASSSSSRTDTQYF.

This clonotype was seen a handful of times. The J gene is TRBJ2-3, the V gene TRBV12-3 or TRBV12-4; no reliable D call. Between the trimmed V and J ends, which lost 1 base and 7 bases, there was a span of 6 bases. The CDR3 sequence is 12 residues long. Written as DNA, the CDR3 is TGTGCCAGCAGTTTAGGGCCCTATACGCAGTATTTT. This codes for CASSLGPYTQYF.

This clonotype has more than one count but fewer than ten. This chain connects TRBV29-1 to TRBJ1-1; D might be TRBD1 (6 bases). The CDR3 length is 14 residues. The ends were cut back, 1 base at V and 5 bases at J, with 14 bases in the middle. Per the germline V gene, CDR1 is SQVTM and CDR2 is ANQGSEA. Written as DNA, the CDR3 is TGCAGCGTTGAAGCTAGGGGGAGGGGTACTGAAGCTTTCTTT. It specifies CSVEARGRGTEAFF.

The chain links TRBV6-7 to TRBJ2-7; 11 bases agree with TRBD2. TRBV6-7 counts as an open reading frame of uncertain function. V was clipped by 7 bases and J by 5 bases; unmatched bases: 16. The CDR3 has 17 residues. The CDR3 loop is CASNNRPFSGGANEQYF. CDR3 coding DNA: TGTGCCAGCAATAACCGCCCATTTAGCGGGGGGGCCAACGAGCAGTACTTC.

This clonotype came up a few times. The chain employs TRBV14 and TRBJ2-5; D gene unclear. Germline loops: CDR1 SGHDN, CDR2 FVKESK. Trimming cost V 5 bases and J 1 base, with 11 bases left between them. The CDR3 is made up of 14 amino acids. As DNA, the CDR3 is TGTGCCAGCAGCTCACGACATACCCAAGAGACCCAGTACTTC. It is translated as CASSSRHTQETQYF.

The chain couples TRBV28 to TRBJ2-3, with D maybe TRBD2 (5 bases). V was cut by 6 bases and J by 14 bases, with 27 bases left in between. There are 15 residues in the CDR3. The germline gives CDR1 MDHEN, CDR2 SYDVKM. CDR3 loop: CASSSSSAGLTRRYF. In DNA form, the CDR3 reads TGTGCCAGCAGCTCAAGTAGCGCTGGGCTTACCCGGAGGTATTTT.

This clonotype appeared a few times. At one of its ends the junction is not consistent with the germline gene, which may arise from a read error. J is TRBJ1-4 and V is TRBV5-1, with D perhaps matching TRBD1 (6 bases). In germline, CDR1 is SGHRS, CDR2 YFSETQ. This CDR3 has 14 residues. CDR3 DNA: TGCGCCAGCAGGGTTGGGACAACGAATGAAAAACTGTTTTTT. Its translation is CASRVGTTNEKLFF.

The rearrangement joins TRBV6-1 to TRBJ2-5; 8 nucleotides align to TRBD2. Germline V lookup: CDR1 MNHNS, CDR2 SASEGT. The length of the CDR3 is 14 residues. J lost 8 bases, V lost 7 bases, and 12 bases had no gene match. The chain's CDR3 is CASKLAAARGTQYF. The CDR3 coding sequence is TGTGCCAGCAAACTAGCGGCTGCCCGTGGTACCCAGTACTTC.

The chain employs TRBV6-2 or TRBV6-3 and TRBJ2-7; either TRBD1 or TRBD2 may supply D (6 bases each). V was shortened by 8 bases and J by 0 bases, with 11 bases between the two germline ends. CDR3 length: 13 residues. Germline CDR1 and CDR2: MNHEY and SVGEGT. The DNA of the CDR3 is TGTGCCAGCGGGAGGACAGTCTCCTACGAGCAGTACTTC. Translation gives CASGRTVSYEQYF.

This chain connects TRBV28 to TRBJ2-7, with 11 bases fitting TRBD1. There are 16 residues in the CDR3. Looked up from germline, CDR1 is MDHEN and CDR2 is SYDVKM. With V trimmed by 5 bases and J by 3 bases, 9 bases remained unmatched. CDR3 DNA: TGTGCCAGCAGTCGGACAGGGGGCGTACGTGACTACGAGCAGTACTTC. It specifies CASSRTGGVRDYEQYF.

The chain uses TRBV12-3 or TRBV12-4 and TRBJ2-1; a weak D match, TRBD2 (5 bases). V lost 5 bases and J lost 9, with 20 bases in between. The length of the CDR3 is 15 residues. The CDR3 sequence: CASSPPERVPSEQFF. CDR3 nucleotides: TGTGCCAGCAGTCCCCCAGAGAGGGTGCCCTCTGAGCAGTTCTTC.

This clonotype has a count of ten or more. The chain joins TRBV6-2 or TRBV6-3 to TRBJ2-1; 7 nucleotides match TRBD1. CDR3 length: 15 amino acids. The trim removed 6 bases at V and 3 bases at J, leaving 8 bases unmatched. Germline CDR1 reads MNHEY; CDR2 reads SVGEGT. The CDR3 DNA is TGTGCCAGCAGCCCCGACAGGGTGGTCTACAATGAGCAGTTCTTC. As protein: CASSPDRVVYNEQFF.

The rearrangement links TRBV14 to TRBJ2-5, with D perhaps matching TRBD2 (6 bases). This CDR3 comprises 19 residues. Germline-derived CDR1 and CDR2 are SGHDN and FVKESK. The V gene lost 1 base and the J gene lost 1 base, with 22 bases spanning the gap. Here the CDR3 reads CASSQVGGRTSLGQETQYF. CDR3 sequence (DNA): TGTGCCAGCAGCCAAGTGGGGGGAAGGACCTCGTTGGGCCAAGAGACCCAGTACTTC.

This clonotype was observed at least ten times. The chain uses TRBV5-6 and TRBJ2-3, with 9 nucleotides matching TRBD1. Germline-derived CDR1 and CDR2 are SGHDT and YYEEEE. The CDR3 sequence is 15 residues long. V dropped 4 bases and J dropped 2; count of bases not matched to a gene: 5. Written as DNA, the CDR3 is TGTGCCAGCAGCCATGACAGGGGGTACACAGATACGCAGTATTTT. It translates to CASSHDRGYTDTQYF.

The gene calls are TRBV27 and TRBJ2-4, with 8 positions matching TRBD2. Germline lookup yields CDR1 MNHEY and CDR2 SMNVEV (reference sequence). V shed 3 bases, J shed 1 base, and the junction held 11 bases outside the gene matches. The CDR3 is made up of 18 amino acids. The CDR3 loop reads CASSFLTSGGLAKNIQYF. The CDR3 nucleotides are TGTGCCAGCAGTTTCTTAACCTCGGGGGGGCTCGCCAAAAACATTCAGTACTTC.